Each of the 7 T cell receptor beta chains below was sequenced from the same sample in a study of T cell responses to AZD1222 COVID-19 vaccine. Profiled with immunoSEQ multiplex PCR; TCRdb holds only in-frame clones, not every one. The sample contains 98,000 or so clones, 86% of which appear only once. This material consisted of peripheral blood, taken on day 0 of AZD1222 vaccination. Every receptor here comes from an adult in good health.

This chain connects TRBV7-2 to TRBJ2-5; 8 nucleotides match TRBD2. Germline V lookup: CDR1 SGHTA, CDR2 FQGNSA. With 5 bases clipped from V and 5 bases from J, the junction kept 10 bases outside the gene matches. The CDR3 length is 15 residues. The CDR3: CASSLTSGQGETQYF. In DNA, the CDR3 is TGTGCCAGCAGCCTCACTAGCGGACAAGGGGAGACCCAGTACTTC.

This chain joins TRBV5-4 and TRBJ1-6; D perhaps matches TRBD1 (5 bases). The CDR3 runs 15 residues. Per the germline V gene, CDR1 is SGHNT and CDR2 is YYREEE (reference sequence). Trimming took 4 bases from V and 5 from J, leaving 13 bases between them. The CDR3 protein is CASSPRLGDNSPLHF. The CDR3 nucleotides read TGTGCCAGCAGCCCCCGCCTAGGGGATAATTCACCCCTCCACTTT.

In this sample, this clone turned up once. The rearrangement uses TRBV6-5 and TRBJ2-7, with D maybe TRBD2 (5 bases). CDR3 length: 15 residues. The germline V and J ends were trimmed by 7 bases and 6 bases, with 22 bases remaining between them. Germline V gene data show CDR1 as MNHEY and CDR2 as SVGAGI. This CDR3 reads CASKTPGVTSAEQYF. In nucleotides, the CDR3 is TGTGCCAGCAAAACCCCCGGGGTGACCTCTGCCGAGCAGTACTTC.

This clone was detected only once. The J gene is TRBJ2-3, the V gene TRBV11-2; 9 bases fit TRBD2. Germline CDR1 reads SGHAT; CDR2 reads FQNNGV. V lost 1 base, J lost 2 bases, and 10 bases stayed unmatched. This CDR3 has 18 residues. CDR3 sequence: CASSLGRGGPGITDTQYF. CDR3 coding DNA: TGTGCCAGCAGCTTAGGGCGGGGGGGGCCTGGAATCACAGATACGCAGTATTTT.

A few counts support this clone. The chain uses TRBV28 and TRBJ1-6, with unresolved D. Germline V gives CDR1 MDHEN, CDR2 SYDVKM. The CDR3 totals 13 residues. Trimming took off 7 bases at V and 10 bases at J, with 14 bases between the two ends. In DNA form, the CDR3 reads TGTGCCAGCACCCCGAAAAGGAGGTCACCCCTCCACTTT. This translates into CASTPKRRSPLHF. Looking up the rest from reference TRBV28 and TRBJ1-6 gives the full variable domain: DVKVTQSSRYLVKRTGEKVFLECVQDMDHENMFWYRQDPGLGLRLIYFSYDVKMKEKGDIPEGYSVSREKKERFSLILESASTNQTSMYLCASTPKRRSPLHFGNGTRLTVT.

This clone was counted only a few times. The V call is TRBV5-4, the J call TRBJ2-1; 10 nucleotides line up with TRBD1. Unmatched junction bases numbered 9, after V lost 4 bases and J lost 8 bases. CDR3 length: 15 residues. The germline V gene has CDR1 SGHNT and CDR2 YYREEE (reference sequence). Here the CDR3 reads CASSTGTGDGDEQFF. The CDR3 DNA reads as TGTGCCAGCAGCACAGGGACAGGGGACGGCGATGAGCAGTTCTTC.

The gene calls are TRBV5-1 and TRBJ1-4; D remains ambiguous. V lost 1 base, J lost 4 bases, and 11 bases lay in between. The CDR3 contains 15 residues. CDR1 is SGHRS, CDR2 YFSETQ, per germline. This CDR3 reads CASSLLGPINEKLFF. As DNA, the CDR3 is TGCGCCAGCAGCTTGTTGGGCCCAATTAATGAAAAACTGTTTTTT.